This T cell receptor (beta chain) comes out of a study of blood T cell repertoires in COVID-19 (dated by TCRdb to 2018 to 2020). Regarding the complete study: Samples from collaborators originated in the United States, Italy and Spain and spanned both the acute and convalescent phases of COVID-19. The material from the prospective study consisted of cDNA or gDNA derived from T cells, B-cell-depleted T cells, or PBMCs. Deeply sampled blood TCRbeta repertoires from subjects exposed to, actively infected with, or recovered from COVID-19 were included in the dataset. The repertoires were made available in a free public database intended to serve as a resource for research on the immune response to SARS-CoV-2. The samples were drawn from the first 160 participants of the ongoing ImmuneRACE study and from about 1,200 subjects provided by 6 global collaborators. Nearly every sample came with metadata listing a de-identified subject ID, COVID-19 status, age in years and sex. Where available, HLA class I and class II types were taken from metadata supplied by the sample provider and were not determined by assay-based typing. Findings and caveats that apply to the study as a whole: Clinical and demographic metadata were provided uncurated, with the amount varying by source and participant.

V has 6 bases trimmed and J has 6 bases trimmed; junction bases matching no gene number 13. CDR1 is given as MDHEN and CDR2 as SYDVKM, both from the germline V gene. Taken from cysteine to valine, the CDR3 has 15 residues. Only the CDR3 portion is preserved as DNA: 45 bases, with reading frame beginning at the first base. TCRbeta CDR3 regions were amplified from genomic DNA using the immunoSEQ Assay, a bias-controlled multiplex PCR. The authors' pipeline ran thus. The number of nucleated cells in each sample was estimated by amplification of reference gene primers within the assay. Sequence reads were collapsed and filtered to measure the absolute abundance of every unique TCRbeta CDR3 rearrangement. For each sample, productive Simpson clonality was calculated by taking the square root of Simpson's diversity index across productive rearrangements. TCRdb carries this immuneACCESS record with in-frame sequences only. Its versions omit some clonotypes, under half of them owing to an unresolved V gene in the studies checked, with the rest unexplained. D and trimming were read from the DNA, whereas the V and J calls and clone size are those reported in that table. The sample records around 100,000 clones, more than 65% of which are singletons. The ten largest clones capture roughly 1.6% of the sample.

Collaborating institutions collected whole blood in K2EDTA tubes following their own protocols. Collaborator samples were shipped for TCRbeta analysis as frozen whole blood, isolated PBMCs, or DNA extracted from either sample type. As concerns this clone: No cognate antigen has been identified for it. Within one base of it there is no much larger clone, and no base qualities were kept.

The material sequenced was peripheral blood. This TCR was recovered from a man aged 45-65 years with acute or convalescent COVID-19. Recombination joined TRBV28 with TRBJ2-7, and TRBD2 matches 8 of the central bases. In nucleotides, the sequence is TGTGCCAGCAGCCCAGTGGAGCGGGGGTCTGGCGAGCAGTACGTC. Translated, it reads CASSPVERGSGEQYV.